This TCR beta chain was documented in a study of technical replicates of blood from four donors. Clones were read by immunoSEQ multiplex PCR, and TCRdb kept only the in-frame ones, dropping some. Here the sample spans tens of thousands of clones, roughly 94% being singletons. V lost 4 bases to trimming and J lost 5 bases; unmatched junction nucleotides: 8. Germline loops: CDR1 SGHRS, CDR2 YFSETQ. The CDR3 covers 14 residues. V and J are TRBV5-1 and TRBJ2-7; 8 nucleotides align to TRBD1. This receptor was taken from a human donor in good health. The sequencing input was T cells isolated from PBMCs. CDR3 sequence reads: CASSTPGGFDEQYF. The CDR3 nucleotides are TGCGCCAGCAGCACACCAGGGGGCTTTGACGAGCAGTACTTC. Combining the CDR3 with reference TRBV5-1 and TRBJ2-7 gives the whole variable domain KAGVTQTPRYLIKTRGQQVTLSCSPISGHRSVSWYQQTPGQGLQFLFEYFSETQRNKGNFPGRFSGRQFSNSRSEMNVSTLELGDSALYLCASSTPGGFDEQYFGPGTRLTVT.